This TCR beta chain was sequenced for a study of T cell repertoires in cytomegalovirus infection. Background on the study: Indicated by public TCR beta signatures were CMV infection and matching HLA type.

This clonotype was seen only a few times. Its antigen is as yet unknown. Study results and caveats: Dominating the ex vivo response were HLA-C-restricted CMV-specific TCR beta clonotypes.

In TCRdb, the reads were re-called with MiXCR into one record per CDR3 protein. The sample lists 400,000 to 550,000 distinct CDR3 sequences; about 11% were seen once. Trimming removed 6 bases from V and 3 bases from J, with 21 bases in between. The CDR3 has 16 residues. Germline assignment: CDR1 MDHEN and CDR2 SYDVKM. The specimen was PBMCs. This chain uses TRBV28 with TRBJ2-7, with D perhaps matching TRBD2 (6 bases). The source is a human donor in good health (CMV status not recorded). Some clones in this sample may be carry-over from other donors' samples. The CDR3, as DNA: TGTGCCAGCAGCGGACTTTGGGGGGAGCCCAACTACGAGCAGTACTTC. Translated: CASSGLWGEPNYEQYF.